This is a list of T cell receptor beta chains from one sample in a study of CD8 T cells in ankylosing spondylitis. TCRdb used MiXCR to reprocess the 5' RACE reads, holding one entry per CDR3 protein. In the table there are about 250,000 distinct CDR3 sequences, around 25% of which are singletons. Sequencing was done on a sample of blood, either unsorted or a sorted T cell fraction (not recorded which). The receptors derive from a male donor with ankylosing spondylitis or in good health (not recorded which). The CDR3 runs from the conserved cysteine through the conserved F or W. Each record gives: clone size, V gene, J gene, D gene, CDR3 protein, CDR3 DNA. A D gene is named only where the DNA matches it firmly. Clone size is not always given. Where it is, it says once, few, many or a class for expanded clones.

many,TRBV20-1,TRBJ1-1,.,CSARDLRNLNTEAFF,TGCAGTGCTAGAGATCTACGGAATCTGAACACTGAAGCTTTCTTT
.,TRBV11-2,TRBJ2-3,.,CASSRTGRYTDTQYF,TGTGCCAGCAGCCGAACGGGCCGATACACAGATACGCAGTATTTT
.,TRBV20-1,TRBJ2-1,.,CSAIDADEQFF,TGCAGTGCTATAGACGCGGATGAGCAGTTCTTC
few,TRBV10-3,TRBJ1-6,TRBD1,CAIRTGLGSSPLHF,TGTGCCATTAGGACAGGGCTTGGGAGTTCACCCCTCCACTTT
.,TRBV12-3/TRBV12-4,TRBJ1-3,.,CASSFGGNTIYF,TGTGCCAGCAGTTTTGGTGGAAACACCATATATTTT
.,TRBV12-3/TRBV12-4,TRBJ2-2,.,CASTPGRGRVDGELFF,TGTGCCAGCACCCCGGGAAGAGGAAGGGTAGACGGGGAGCTGTTTTTT
few,TRBV7-9,TRBJ1-2,TRBD1,CASSITGAWGYTF,TGTGCCAGCAGTATTACAGGGGCATGGGGCTACACCTTC
many,TRBV12-3/TRBV12-4,TRBJ2-5,.,CASSLMKDRTQETQYF,TGTGCCAGCAGTTTAATGAAAGACAGGACCCAAGAGACCCAGTACTTC
many,TRBV29-1,TRBJ2-7,TRBD2,CSVMTSGGEQYF,TGCAGCGTGATGACTAGCGGGGGCGAGCAGTACTTC
.,TRBV5-1,TRBJ2-2,.,CASSPESWTGELFF,TGCGCCAGCAGCCCGGAAAGTTGGACCGGGGAGCTGTTTTTT
many,TRBV6-1,TRBJ2-1,.,CASEWFDEQFF,TGTGCCAGCGAGTGGTTCGATGAGCAGTTCTTC
few,TRBV10-3,TRBJ2-3,.,CAISDSTDTQYF,TGTGCCATCAGTGACAGCACAGATACGCAGTATTTT
few,TRBV29-1,TRBJ2-7,.,CSVIGSRAAEQYF,TGCAGCGTTATAGGGTCGAGGGCAGCCGAGCAGTACTTC
few,TRBV10-3,TRBJ1-2,.,CATRDSRDYGYTF,TGTGCCACCCGGGACTCGCGGGACTATGGCTACACCTTC
.,TRBV3-1,TRBJ1-2,.,CASSQDLPGGYTF,TGTGCCAGCAGCCAAGATCTACCCGGGGGCTACACCTTC